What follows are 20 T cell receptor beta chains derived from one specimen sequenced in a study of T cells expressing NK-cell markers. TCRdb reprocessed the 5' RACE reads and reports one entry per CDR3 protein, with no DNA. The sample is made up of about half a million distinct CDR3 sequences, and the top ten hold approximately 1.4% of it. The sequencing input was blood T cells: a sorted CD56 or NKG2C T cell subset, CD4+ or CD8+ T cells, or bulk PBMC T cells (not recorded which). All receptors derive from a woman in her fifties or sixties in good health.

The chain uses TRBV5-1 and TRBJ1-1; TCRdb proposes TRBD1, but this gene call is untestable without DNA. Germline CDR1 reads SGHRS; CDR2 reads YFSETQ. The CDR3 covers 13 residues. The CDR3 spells CASSLAGGPETFF. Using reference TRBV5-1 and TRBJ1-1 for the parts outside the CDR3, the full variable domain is KAGVTQTPRYLIKTRGQQVTLSCSPISGHRSVSWYQQTPGQGLQFLFEYFSETQRNKGNFPGRFSGRQFSNSRSEMNVSTLELGDSALYLCASSLAGGPETFFGQGTRLTVV.

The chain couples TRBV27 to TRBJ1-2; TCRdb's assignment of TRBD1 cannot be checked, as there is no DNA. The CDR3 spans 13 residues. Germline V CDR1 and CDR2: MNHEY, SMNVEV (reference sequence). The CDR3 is CASSPGHNYGYTF.

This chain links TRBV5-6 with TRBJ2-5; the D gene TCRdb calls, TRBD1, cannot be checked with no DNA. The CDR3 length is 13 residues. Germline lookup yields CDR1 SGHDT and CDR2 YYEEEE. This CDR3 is CASSFDSPETQYF.

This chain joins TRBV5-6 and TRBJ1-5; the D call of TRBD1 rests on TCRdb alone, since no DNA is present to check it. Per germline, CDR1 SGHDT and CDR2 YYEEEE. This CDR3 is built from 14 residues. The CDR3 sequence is CASSNRAAIAPQHF.

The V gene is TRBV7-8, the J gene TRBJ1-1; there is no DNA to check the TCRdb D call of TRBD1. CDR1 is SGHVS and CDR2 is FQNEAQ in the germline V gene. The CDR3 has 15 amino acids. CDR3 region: CASRTADRDVHVAFF.

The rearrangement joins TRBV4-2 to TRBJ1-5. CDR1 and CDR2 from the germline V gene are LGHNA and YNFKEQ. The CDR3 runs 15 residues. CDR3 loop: CASSQVRSSNQPQHF.

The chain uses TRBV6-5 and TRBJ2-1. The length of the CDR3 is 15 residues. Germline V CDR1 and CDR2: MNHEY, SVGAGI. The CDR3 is CASSPRHLSYNEQFF.

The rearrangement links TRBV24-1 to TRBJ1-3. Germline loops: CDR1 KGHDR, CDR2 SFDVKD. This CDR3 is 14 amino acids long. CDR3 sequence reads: CATSSTYESDTIYF.

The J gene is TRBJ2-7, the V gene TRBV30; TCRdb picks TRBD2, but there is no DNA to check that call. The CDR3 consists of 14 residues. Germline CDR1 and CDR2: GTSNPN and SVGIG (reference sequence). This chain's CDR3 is CAWGPSGLIREQYF.

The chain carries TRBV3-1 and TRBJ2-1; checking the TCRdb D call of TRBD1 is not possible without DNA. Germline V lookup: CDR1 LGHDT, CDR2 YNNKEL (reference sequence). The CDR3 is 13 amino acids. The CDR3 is CASSQDPGQTQFF.

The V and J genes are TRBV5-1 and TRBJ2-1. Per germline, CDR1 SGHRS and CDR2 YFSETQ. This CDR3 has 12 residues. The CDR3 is CASSLEHYEQFF.

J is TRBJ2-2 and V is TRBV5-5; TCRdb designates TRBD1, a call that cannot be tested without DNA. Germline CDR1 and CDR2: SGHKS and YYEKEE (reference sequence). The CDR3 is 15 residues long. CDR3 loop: CASSFLDSATGELFF.

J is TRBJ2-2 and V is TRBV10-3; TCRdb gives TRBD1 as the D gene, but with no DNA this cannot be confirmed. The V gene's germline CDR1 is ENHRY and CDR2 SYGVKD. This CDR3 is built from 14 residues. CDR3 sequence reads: CAIRPEPARGELFF.

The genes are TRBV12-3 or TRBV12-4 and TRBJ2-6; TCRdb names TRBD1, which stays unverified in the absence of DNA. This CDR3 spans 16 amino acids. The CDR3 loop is CASSRETRRGANVLTF.

CDR3 protein: CSALPAGAYNEQFF. The chain joins TRBV29-1 to TRBJ2-1; TCRdb designates TRBD2, a call that cannot be tested without DNA. Germline CDR1 is SQVTM and CDR2 is ANQGSEA. The CDR3 has 14 residues.

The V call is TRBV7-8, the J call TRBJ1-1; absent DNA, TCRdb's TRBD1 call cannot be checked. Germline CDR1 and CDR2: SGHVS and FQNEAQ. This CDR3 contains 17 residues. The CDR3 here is CASSLARGAIMNTEAFF.

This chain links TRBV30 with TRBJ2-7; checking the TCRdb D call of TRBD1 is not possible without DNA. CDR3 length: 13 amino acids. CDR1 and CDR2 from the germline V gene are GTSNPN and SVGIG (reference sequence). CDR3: CAFRGGGSYEQYF. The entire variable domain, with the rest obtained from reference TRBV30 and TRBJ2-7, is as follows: SQTIHQWPATLVQPVGSPLSLECTVEGTSNPNLYWYRQAAGRGLQLLFYSVGIGQISSEVPQNLSASRPQDRQFILSSKKLLLSDSGFYLCAFRGGGSYEQYFGPGTRLTVT.

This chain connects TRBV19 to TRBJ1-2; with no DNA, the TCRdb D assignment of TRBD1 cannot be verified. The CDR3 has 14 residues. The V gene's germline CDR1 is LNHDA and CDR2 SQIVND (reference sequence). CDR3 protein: CASRPPGTGYGYTF.

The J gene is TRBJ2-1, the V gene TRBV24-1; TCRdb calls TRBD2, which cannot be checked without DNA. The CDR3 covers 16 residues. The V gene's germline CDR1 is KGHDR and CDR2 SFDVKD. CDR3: CATSDKGGTSINEQFF.

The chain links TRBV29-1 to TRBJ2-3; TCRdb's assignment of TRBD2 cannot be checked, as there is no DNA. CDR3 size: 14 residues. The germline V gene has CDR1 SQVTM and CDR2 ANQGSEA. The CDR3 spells CSVEKWEATDTQYF.